This T cell receptor (beta chain) stems from a study of T cell repertoires in cytomegalovirus infection. The CDR3 is made up of 13 amino acids. Trimming removed 6 bases at V and 7 bases at J, with 10 bases between. Germline assignment: CDR1 MDHEN and CDR2 SYDVKM. TCRdb re-derived calls from the reads in MiXCR, one entry per CDR3 protein. The profile shows around 180,000 distinct CDR3 sequences, roughly 20% of them singletons. Study findings and constraints: HLA-C-restricted CMV-specific TCR beta clonotypes were dominant in the ex vivo response.

This clonotype was detected a few times. The antigen is not known. Specimen: PBMCs. This clonotype was sampled from a human donor in good health (CMV status not recorded). Some clones in this sample may be carry-over from other donors' samples. This chain uses TRBV28 with TRBJ1-6; no definite D call. The CDR3 protein is CASRIDLNSPLHF. The CDR3 bases are TGTGCCAGCAGAATCGACCTAAATTCACCCCTCCACTTT.